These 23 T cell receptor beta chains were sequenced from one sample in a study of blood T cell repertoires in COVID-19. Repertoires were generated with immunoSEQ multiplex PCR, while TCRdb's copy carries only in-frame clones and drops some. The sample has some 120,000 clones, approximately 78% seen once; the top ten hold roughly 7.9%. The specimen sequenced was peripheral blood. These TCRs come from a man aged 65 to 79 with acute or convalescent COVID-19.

The CDR3: CASSLGTALNEQFF. The CDR3 DNA reads TGTGCCAGCAGCTTAGGCACAGCCCTCAATGAGCAGTTCTTC. The chain uses TRBV7-2 and TRBJ2-1; the D is unclear. The CDR3 spans 14 residues. Germline loops: CDR1 SGHTA, CDR2 FQGNSA. The V gene lost 1 base and the J gene lost 6 bases, with 10 bases spanning the gap.

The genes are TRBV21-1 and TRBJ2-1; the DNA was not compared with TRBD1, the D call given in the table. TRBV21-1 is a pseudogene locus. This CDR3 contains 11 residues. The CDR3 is CASSFNNEQFF. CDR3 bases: TGTGCCAGCAGCTTCAACAATGAGCAGTTCTTC.

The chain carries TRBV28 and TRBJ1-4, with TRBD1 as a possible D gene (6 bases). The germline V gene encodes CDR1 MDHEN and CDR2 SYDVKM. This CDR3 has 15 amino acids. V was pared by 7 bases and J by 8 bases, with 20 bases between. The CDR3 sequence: CASTPRGGLMEKLFF. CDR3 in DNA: TGTGCCAGCACTCCGAGGGGGGGGCTAATGGAAAAACTGTTTTTT.

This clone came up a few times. CDR3 DNA sequence: TGCGCCAGCAGTGACTGGCAGTACAGGGGGGAGGAAAAACTGTTTTTT. Translated: CASSDWQYRGEEKLFF. This chain links TRBV10-2 with TRBJ1-4; 8 positions agree with TRBD1. J gave up 8 bases and V 3 bases, and 11 bases lay outside the gene matches. CDR1 and CDR2 from the germline V gene are WSHSY and SAAADI. The CDR3 has 16 amino acids.

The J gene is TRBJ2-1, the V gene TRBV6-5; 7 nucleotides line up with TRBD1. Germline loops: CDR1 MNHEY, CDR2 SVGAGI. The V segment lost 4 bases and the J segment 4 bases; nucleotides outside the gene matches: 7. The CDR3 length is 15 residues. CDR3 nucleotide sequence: TGTGCCAGCAGTTCTCCTCCGGGACAGTACAATGAGCAGTTCTTC. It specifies CASSSPPGQYNEQFF.

CDR3 sequence reads: CASSRPGRGEAFF. The CDR3 nucleotides are TGTGCCAGCAGCCGCCCAGGGAGGGGTGAAGCTTTCTTT. J is TRBJ1-1 and V is TRBV7-2, with a tentative D call TRBD1 (5 bases). Trimming stripped 5 bases from V and 7 bases from J, with 14 bases between. Germline V lookup: CDR1 SGHTA, CDR2 FQGNSA. This CDR3 contains 13 residues.

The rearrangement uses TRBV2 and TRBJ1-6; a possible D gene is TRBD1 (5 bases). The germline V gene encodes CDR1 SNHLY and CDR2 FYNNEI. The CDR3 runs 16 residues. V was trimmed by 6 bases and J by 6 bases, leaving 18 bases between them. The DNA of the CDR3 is TGTGCCAGCAGCCGAAATGGGCGGGGCCTTAATTCACCCCTCCACTTT. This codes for CASSRNGRGLNSPLHF.

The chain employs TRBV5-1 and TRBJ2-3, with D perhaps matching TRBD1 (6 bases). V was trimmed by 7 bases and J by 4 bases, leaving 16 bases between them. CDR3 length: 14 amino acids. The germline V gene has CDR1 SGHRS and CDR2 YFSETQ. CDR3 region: CASRPGQPSDTQYF. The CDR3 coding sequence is TGCGCCAGCCGACCCGGACAGCCTTCAGATACGCAGTATTTT. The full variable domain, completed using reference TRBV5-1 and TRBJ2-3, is KAGVTQTPRYLIKTRGQQVTLSCSPISGHRSVSWYQQTPGQGLQFLFEYFSETQRNKGNFPGRFSGRQFSNSRSEMNVSTLELGDSALYLCASRPGQPSDTQYFGPGTRLTVL.

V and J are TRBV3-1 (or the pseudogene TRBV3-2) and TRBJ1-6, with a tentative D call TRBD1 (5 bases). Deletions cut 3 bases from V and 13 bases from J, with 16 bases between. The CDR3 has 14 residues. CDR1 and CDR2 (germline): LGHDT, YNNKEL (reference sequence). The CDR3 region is CASSHLESGIPLHF. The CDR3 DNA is TGTGCCAGCAGCCACCTAGAGTCAGGGATCCCCCTCCACTTT.

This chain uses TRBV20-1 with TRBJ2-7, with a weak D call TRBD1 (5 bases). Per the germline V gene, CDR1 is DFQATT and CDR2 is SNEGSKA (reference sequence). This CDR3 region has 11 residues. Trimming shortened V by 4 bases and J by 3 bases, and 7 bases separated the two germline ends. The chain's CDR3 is CSAKGIYEQYF. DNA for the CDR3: TGCAGTGCTAAGGGGATCTACGAGCAGTACTTC.

CDR3 nucleotides: TGTGCCAGCAGCTTGAGGGGGCGCTTAACCGGAAACACCATATATTTT. Its protein is CASSLRGRLTGNTIYF. The V gene is TRBV7-2, the J gene TRBJ1-3; the match to TRBD1 covers 7 bases. The CDR3 has 16 residues. Germline V gives CDR1 SGHTA, CDR2 FQGNSA. The trim removed 3 bases at V and 4 bases at J, leaving 9 bases unmatched.

The CDR3 nucleotides are TGCGCCAGCAGCTTGGCTACTATCACAGATACGCAGTATTTT. Its translation is CASSLATITDTQYF. This chain connects TRBV5-1 to TRBJ2-3; D remains unclear. V gave up 0 bases and J gave up 2 bases, with 7 bases separating them. The germline CDR1 and CDR2 sequences are SGHRS and YFSETQ. The CDR3 totals 14 residues.

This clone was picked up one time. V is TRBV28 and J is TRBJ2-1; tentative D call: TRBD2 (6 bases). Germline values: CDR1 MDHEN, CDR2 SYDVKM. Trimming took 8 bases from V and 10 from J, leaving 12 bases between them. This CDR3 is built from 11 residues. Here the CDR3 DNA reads TGTGCCAGCGGGGGACTTTTAGAGCAGTTCTTC. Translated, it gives CASGGLLEQFF.

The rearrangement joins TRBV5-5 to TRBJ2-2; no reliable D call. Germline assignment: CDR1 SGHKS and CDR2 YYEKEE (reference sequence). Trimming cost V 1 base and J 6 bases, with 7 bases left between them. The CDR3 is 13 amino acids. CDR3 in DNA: TGTGCCAGCAGCTTGTTTGCGGCCGGGGAGCTGTTTTTT. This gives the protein CASSLFAAGELFF.

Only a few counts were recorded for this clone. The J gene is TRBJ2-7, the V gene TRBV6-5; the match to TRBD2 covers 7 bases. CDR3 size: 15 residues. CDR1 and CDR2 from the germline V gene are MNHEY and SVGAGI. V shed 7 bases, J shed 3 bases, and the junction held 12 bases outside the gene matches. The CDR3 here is CASNSGGASSYEQYF. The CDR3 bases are TGTGCCAGCAATTCGGGGGGTGCTAGCAGCTACGAGCAGTACTTC.

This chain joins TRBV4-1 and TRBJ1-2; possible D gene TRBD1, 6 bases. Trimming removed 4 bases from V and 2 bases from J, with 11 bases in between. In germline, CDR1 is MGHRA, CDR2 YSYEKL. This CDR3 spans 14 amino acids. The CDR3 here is CASSPGHLNYGYTF. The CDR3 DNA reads TGCGCCAGCAGCCCGGGACACCTCAACTATGGCTACACCTTC.

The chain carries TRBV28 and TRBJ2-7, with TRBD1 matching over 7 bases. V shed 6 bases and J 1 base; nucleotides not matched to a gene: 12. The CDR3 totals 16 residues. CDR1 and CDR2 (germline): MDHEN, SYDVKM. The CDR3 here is CASRRPGTVLSYEQYF. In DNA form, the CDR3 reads TGTGCCAGCAGGCGACCCGGGACAGTCTTATCCTACGAGCAGTACTTC.

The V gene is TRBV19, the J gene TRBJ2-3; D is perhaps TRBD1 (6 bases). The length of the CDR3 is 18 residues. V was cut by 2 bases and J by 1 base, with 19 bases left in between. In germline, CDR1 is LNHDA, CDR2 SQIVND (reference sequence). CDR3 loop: CASSIRQGGLGGTDTQYF. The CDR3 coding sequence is TGTGCCAGTAGTATACGTCAAGGGGGTTTAGGGGGCACAGATACGCAGTATTTT.

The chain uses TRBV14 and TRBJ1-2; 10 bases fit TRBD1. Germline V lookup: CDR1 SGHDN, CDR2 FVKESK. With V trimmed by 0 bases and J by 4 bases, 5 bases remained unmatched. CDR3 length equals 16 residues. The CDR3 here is CASSQDSRTGGYGYTF. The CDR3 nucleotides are TGTGCCAGCAGCCAAGATTCGAGGACAGGGGGCTATGGCTACACCTTC.

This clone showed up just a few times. The CDR3 sequence: CASSPQTGNYGYTF. The CDR3, as DNA: TGTGCCAGCAGTCCCCAGACAGGGAACTATGGCTACACCTTC. J is TRBJ1-2 and V is TRBV6-5; 7 bases agree with TRBD1. V lost 5 bases to trimming and J lost 2 bases; unmatched junction nucleotides: 5. In germline, CDR1 is MNHEY, CDR2 SVGAGI. This CDR3 comprises 14 residues.

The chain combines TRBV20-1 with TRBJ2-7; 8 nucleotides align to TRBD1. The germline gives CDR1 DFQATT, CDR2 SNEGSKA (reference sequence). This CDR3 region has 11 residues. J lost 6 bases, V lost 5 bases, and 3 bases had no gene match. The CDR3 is CSALDRVEQYF. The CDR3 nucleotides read TGCAGTGCTTTGGACAGGGTCGAGCAGTACTTC.

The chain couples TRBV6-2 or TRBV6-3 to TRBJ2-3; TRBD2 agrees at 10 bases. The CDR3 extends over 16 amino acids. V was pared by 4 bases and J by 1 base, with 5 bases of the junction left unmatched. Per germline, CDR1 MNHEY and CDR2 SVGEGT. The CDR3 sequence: CASSSRLAGGTDTQYF. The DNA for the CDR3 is TGTGCCAGCAGTTCCCGACTAGCGGGTGGCACAGATACGCAGTATTTT.

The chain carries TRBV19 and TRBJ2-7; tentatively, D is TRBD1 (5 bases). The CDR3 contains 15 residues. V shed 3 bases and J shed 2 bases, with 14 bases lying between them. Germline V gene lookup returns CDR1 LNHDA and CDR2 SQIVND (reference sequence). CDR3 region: CASSIEASGTYEQYF. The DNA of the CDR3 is TGTGCCAGTAGTATTGAAGCGTCAGGGACCTACGAGCAGTACTTC.